The 22 T cell receptor beta chains given below trace back to one sample, sequenced in a study of a mutant IDH1 vaccine in newly diagnosed glioma. Time point in this sample: baseline, week 1 (first vaccination visit). Treatment here: pre-vaccination baseline after standard-of-care therapy. Measured with immunoSEQ multiplex PCR; TCRdb has only the in-frame clones, and not every one. The table shows tens of thousands of clones, with 75% to 95% occurring only once. Sequenced material: PBMCs, taken from a glioma patient treated with radiotherapy, temozolomide or both. The origin of the receptors is a man between 50 and 59 years old with glioma.

This chain connects TRBV25-1 to TRBJ2-2; 7 bases line up with TRBD1. This CDR3 has 14 amino acids. V dropped 4 bases and J dropped 1; count of bases not matched to a gene: 0. Germline values: CDR1 MGHDK, CDR2 SYGVNS. The CDR3 spells CASSGTGNTGELFF. CDR3 bases: TGTGCCAGCAGTGGGACAGGGAACACCGGGGAGCTGTTTTTT. The full variable domain, with the rest looked up from reference TRBV25-1 and TRBJ2-2, is EADIYQTPRYLVIGTGKKITLECSQTMGHDKMYWYQQDPGMELHLIHYSYGVNSTEKGDLSSESTVSRIRTEHFPLTLESARPSHTSQYLCASSGTGNTGELFFGEGSRLTVL.

The V gene is TRBV28, the J gene TRBJ2-7, with 8 nucleotides matching TRBD2. CDR3 size: 15 residues. The V and J ends lost 6 bases and 5 bases, in that order; junction bases with no gene match: 12. Germline lookup yields CDR1 MDHEN and CDR2 SYDVKM. CDR3 coding DNA: TGTGCCAGCAGCGGCGTAGCGGGAATTGTCCACGAGCAGTACTTC. This codes for CASSGVAGIVHEQYF.

The DNA for the CDR3 is TGTGCCAGCAGCTTAGAAGCTCTCACCGGGGAGCTGTTTTTT. It yields the protein CASSLEALTGELFF. The chain uses TRBV7-2 and TRBJ2-2; D gene unclear. CDR3 size: 14 residues. Germline CDR1 reads SGHTA; CDR2 reads FQGNSA. V dropped 1 base and J dropped 4 bases, with 7 bases sitting between them.

The rearrangement links TRBV6-5 to TRBJ2-1; the D is unclear. CDR1 and CDR2 (germline): MNHEY, SVGAGI. Trimming took off 0 bases at V and 0 bases at J, with 6 bases between the two ends. This CDR3 is 15 amino acids long. The DNA of the CDR3 is TGTGCCAGCAGTTACTCGTGGAGCTCCTACAATGAGCAGTTCTTC. It translates to CASSYSWSSYNEQFF.

V and J are TRBV11-2 and TRBJ2-5; D not certain. Trimming took off 6 bases at V and 5 bases at J, with 10 bases between the two ends. Germline lookup yields CDR1 SGHAT and CDR2 FQNNGV. The CDR3 is 12 residues long. The CDR3, as DNA: TGTGCCAGCAGTTCGCTAGTGGAGACCCAGTACTTC. This translates into CASSSLVETQYF.

The V gene is TRBV28, the J gene TRBJ2-2; 9 bases line up with TRBD2. This CDR3 is built from 15 residues. CDR1 and CDR2 (germline): MDHEN, SYDVKM. Losses at the gene ends were 2 bases for V and 7 bases for J; bases not matched to a gene: 5. The CDR3 loop is CASSLMREGSGELFF. The CDR3 DNA follows: TGTGCCAGCAGTTTAATGCGGGAGGGGAGCGGGGAGCTGTTTTTT. The full variable domain, completed using reference TRBV28 and TRBJ2-2, is DVKVTQSSRYLVKRTGEKVFLECVQDMDHENMFWYRQDPGLGLRLIYFSYDVKMKEKGDIPEGYSVSREKKERFSLILESASTNQTSMYLCASSLMREGSGELFFGEGSRLTVL.

This chain joins TRBV29-1 and TRBJ1-1; D unresolved. This CDR3 has 13 amino acids. Germline V gives CDR1 SQVTM, CDR2 ANQGSEA. The CDR3 here is CSTLNGVRTEAFF. The CDR3 nucleotides are TGCAGTACATTAAACGGGGTACGCACTGAAGCTTTCTTT.

J is TRBJ2-7 and V is TRBV5-1; perhaps TRBD1 as D (6 bases). This CDR3 region has 16 residues. Germline V gene data show CDR1 as SGHRS and CDR2 as YFSETQ. V was trimmed by 0 bases and J by 7 bases, leaving 20 bases between them. The CDR3 sequence: CASSLGVTGSVNEQYF. CDR3 bases: TGCGCCAGCAGCTTGGGCGTAACAGGGTCTGTCAATGAGCAGTACTTC.

The CDR3 bases are TGCGCCAGCAGCCCAGAGGACGGGGACTATGGCTACACCTTC. It yields the protein CASSPEDGDYGYTF. The chain links TRBV4-1 to TRBJ1-2; no definite D call. CDR3 size: 14 residues. The V and J ends lost 4 bases and 3 bases respectively, with 12 bases between them. Germline CDR1 is MGHRA and CDR2 is YSYEKL.

The genes are TRBV28 and TRBJ2-7; D not resolved. Per germline, CDR1 MDHEN and CDR2 SYDVKM. There are 13 residues in the CDR3. V shed 6 bases and J shed 0 bases, with 9 bases lying between them. The DNA for the CDR3 is TGTGCCAGCAGGCTTACATACTCCTACGAGCAGTACTTC. It codes for CASRLTYSYEQYF.

This sequence joins TRBV4-2 and TRBJ1-1, with 7 positions matching TRBD1. From germline, CDR1 is LGHNA and CDR2 YNFKEQ. Trimming took 4 bases from V and 7 from J; bases not matched to a gene: 0. The CDR3 consists of 11 residues. The CDR3 nucleotides read TGTGCCAGCAGCCCAGGGGGTGAAGCTTTCTTT. This translates into CASSPGGEAFF.

The J gene is TRBJ1-3, the V gene TRBV19; TRBD1 might be the D (5 bases). Trimming removed 3 bases from V and 6 bases from J, with 9 bases in between. The CDR3 runs to 13 residues. CDR1 is LNHDA and CDR2 is SQIVND in the germline V gene (reference sequence). The DNA for the CDR3 is TGTGCCAGTAGTATCGGGACGGCAAACACCATATATTTT. It translates to CASSIGTANTIYF.

The V gene is TRBV19, the J gene TRBJ2-1; tentative D call: TRBD2 (6 bases). The germline CDR1 and CDR2 sequences are LNHDA and SQIVND (reference sequence). The V end lost 7 bases, the J end lost 6 bases, and 10 bases lay between the germline ends. This CDR3 region has 12 residues. CDR3 region: CASNPGSNEQFF. In DNA, the CDR3 is TGTGCCAGTAATCCCGGGAGCAATGAGCAGTTCTTC.

The V gene is TRBV18, the J gene TRBJ1-2; no reliable D call. Germline assignment: CDR1 KGHSH and CDR2 LQKENI. V lost 2 bases and J 7 bases, leaving 11 bases between the germline ends. The CDR3 contains 13 residues. CDR3 residues: CASSPSQRSGYTF. CDR3 sequence (DNA): TGTGCCAGCTCACCAAGCCAGAGGTCTGGCTACACCTTC.

This chain uses TRBV19 with TRBJ1-1; D might be TRBD1 (6 bases). This CDR3 region has 15 residues. CDR1 and CDR2 from the germline V gene are LNHDA and SQIVND (reference sequence). The ends were cut back, 5 bases at V and 1 base at J, with 14 bases in the middle. CDR3 region: CASSPGGGENTEAFF. CDR3 nucleotides: TGTGCCAGTAGTCCGGGAGGGGGGGAGAACACTGAAGCTTTCTTT.

This chain joins TRBV23-1 and TRBJ2-7, with 9 bases fitting TRBD1. TRBV23-1 is an ORF for which the function is uncertain. The CDR3 contains 13 residues. V lost 8 bases, J lost 4 bases, and 6 bases stayed unmatched. CDR3 sequence reads: CASAGQGLYEQYF. The CDR3 nucleotides are TGCGCCAGCGCGGGACAGGGTCTTTACGAGCAGTACTTC.

V is TRBV2 and J is TRBJ2-2; D not resolved. The CDR3 extends over 12 amino acids. Germline CDR1 reads SNHLY; CDR2 reads FYNNEI. Trimming removed 7 bases at V and 7 bases at J, with 10 bases between. CDR3 DNA: TGTGCCAGCAAAGGTGATTACGGGGAGCTGTTTTTT. Translating it yields CASKGDYGELFF. Based on the CDR3 plus reference TRBV2 and TRBJ2-2, the full variable domain is EPEVTQTPSHQVTQMGQEVILRCVPISNHLYFYWYRQILGQKVEFLVSFYNNEISEKSEIFDDQFSVERPDGSNFTLKIRSTKLEDSAMYFCASKGDYGELFFGEGSRLTVL.

The chain carries TRBV4-3 and TRBJ1-1; D remains ambiguous. The germline V and J ends were trimmed by 3 bases and 9 bases, with 20 bases remaining between them. CDR1 and CDR2 from the germline V gene are LGHNA and YSLEER. The CDR3 has 15 amino acids. The CDR3 loop is CASSQTATGGPQAFF. The CDR3 DNA sequence: TGCGCCAGCAGCCAGACCGCTACCGGTGGGCCCCAAGCTTTCTTT.

The J gene is TRBJ1-2, the V gene TRBV4-3, with D perhaps matching TRBD1 (5 bases). The germline V gene encodes CDR1 LGHNA and CDR2 YSLEER. CDR3 length: 15 residues. V was shortened by 1 base and J by 2 bases, with 11 bases between the two germline ends. The CDR3 nucleotides are TGCGCCAGCAGCCAAGTCAAAGGGGAAAACTATGGCTACACCTTC. It encodes CASSQVKGENYGYTF.

The gene calls are TRBV6-4 and TRBJ2-1; 10 bases map to TRBD2. CDR3 size: 14 residues. V shed 4 bases, J shed 4 bases, and the junction held 1 base outside the gene matches. The germline CDR1 and CDR2 sequences are MRHNA and SNTAGT. For the CDR3, the DNA is TGTGCCAGCAGTGCTAGCGGGGGTTACAATGAGCAGTTCTTC. It encodes CASSASGGYNEQFF.

The CDR3: CASSPYVGLADNEQFF. The CDR3 DNA follows: TGTGCCAGCAGCCCGTACGTAGGACTAGCGGACAATGAGCAGTTCTTC. The chain uses TRBV5-6 and TRBJ2-1; 10 bases are a match to TRBD2. Germline CDR1 reads SGHDT; CDR2 reads YYEEEE. With V trimmed by 4 bases and J by 5 bases, 9 bases remained unmatched. The CDR3 runs to 16 residues.

The rearrangement links TRBV5-4 to TRBJ2-5; weak D call: TRBD2 (6 bases). V was cut by 4 bases and J by 4 bases, with 23 bases left in between. The CDR3 spans 17 residues. Germline lookup yields CDR1 SGHNT and CDR2 YYREEE (reference sequence). CDR3 in amino acids: CASSRTLKGVGGETQYF. CDR3 in DNA: TGTGCCAGCAGCCGGACTCTAAAAGGGGTGGGGGGAGAGACCCAGTACTTC. The full variable domain, with the rest looked up from reference TRBV5-4 and TRBJ2-5, is ETGVTQSPTHLIKTRGQQVTLRCSSQSGHNTVSWYQQALGQGPQFIFQYYREEENGRGNFPPRFSGLQFPNYSSELNVNALELDDSALYLCASSRTLKGVGGETQYFGPGTRLLVL.